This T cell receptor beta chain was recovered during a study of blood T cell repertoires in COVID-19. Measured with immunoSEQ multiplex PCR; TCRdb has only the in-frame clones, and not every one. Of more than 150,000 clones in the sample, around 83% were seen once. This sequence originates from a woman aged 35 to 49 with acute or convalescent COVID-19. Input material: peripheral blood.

CDR3 DNA: TGTGCCAGCAGCTTAGGCGGAAAAAACATTCAGTACTTC. Translated, it gives CASSLGGKNIQYF. This sequence joins TRBV7-9 and TRBJ2-4; no reliable D call. The CDR3 covers 13 residues. Germline V gene data show CDR1 as SEHNR and CDR2 as FQNEAQ (reference sequence). V lost 1 base and J 4 bases, leaving 5 bases between the germline ends.